The 12 T cell receptor beta chains below were found in one sample sequenced in a study of T cell responses to AZD1222 COVID-19 vaccine. Assay: immunoSEQ multiplex PCR; the TCRdb copy retains only in-frame clones and omits some. Among fewer than 110,000 clones listed, roughly 87% were seen once. The starting material was peripheral blood, obtained on day 0 of AZD1222 vaccination. These receptors were obtained from an adult in good health.

This rearrangement joins TRBV6-2 or TRBV6-3 to TRBJ1-1, with 7 bases aligning to TRBD1. Germline V gene sequence: CDR1 MNHEY, CDR2 SVGEGT. The CDR3 consists of 14 residues. The V and J ends lost 4 bases and 5 bases, in that order; junction bases with no gene match: 7. In nucleotides, the CDR3 is TGTGCCAGCAGTTCAGGGGGGAGGAGGACTGAAGCTTTCTTT. It translates to CASSSGGRRTEAFF.

The gene calls are TRBV11-2 and TRBJ1-2; D might be TRBD1 (6 bases). This CDR3 is 15 amino acids long. Looked up from germline, CDR1 is SGHAT and CDR2 is FQNNGV. With 0 bases removed from V and 8 bases from J, the gap between germline ends came to 16 bases. The DNA of the CDR3 is TGTGCCAGCAGCTTAGAAGTTACAGGGAGTAGCGGCTACACCTTC. Amino acid sequence: CASSLEVTGSSGYTF.

The V call is TRBV7-2, the J call TRBJ2-7; the match to TRBD2 covers 10 bases. Looked up from germline, CDR1 is SGHTA and CDR2 is FQGNSA. The J segment lost 2 bases and the V segment lost 5 bases, leaving 12 bases of the junction unmatched. The CDR3 covers 17 residues. The chain's CDR3 is CASSIWLLAGRTYEQYF. In nucleotides, the CDR3 is TGTGCCAGCAGCATCTGGTTACTAGCGGGACGAACCTACGAGCAGTACTTC. The variable domain in full, with the rest retrieved from reference TRBV7-2 and TRBJ2-7, is GAGVSQSPSNKVTEKGKDVELRCDPISGHTALYWYRQSLGQGLEFLIYFQGNSAPDKSGLPSDRFSAERTGGSVSTLTIQRTQQEDSAVYLCASSIWLLAGRTYEQYFGPGTRLTVT.

The chain carries TRBV18 and TRBJ1-2; the D is unclear. The V end was cut by 0 bases, the J end by 6 bases, with 14 bases between. Germline lookup yields CDR1 KGHSH and CDR2 LQKENI. The CDR3 loop spans 15 amino acids. The CDR3 DNA reads as TGTGCCAGCTCACCACCGACTGGGTTTGGGGATGGCTACACCTTC. Protein: CASSPPTGFGDGYTF. The full variable domain, its missing parts supplied by reference TRBV18 and TRBJ1-2, is NAGVMQNPRHLVRRRGQEARLRCSPMKGHSHVYWYRQLPEEGLKFMVYLQKENIIDESGMPKERFSAEFPKEGPSILRIQQVVRGDSAAYFCASSPPTGFGDGYTFGSGTRLTVV.

Judged by abundance, this clone is medium-sized. This sequence joins TRBV3-1 (or the pseudogene TRBV3-2) and TRBJ1-6; D is undetermined. CDR3 size: 18 residues. The germline gives CDR1 LGHDT, CDR2 YNNKEL (reference sequence). The V end lost 1 base, the J end lost 1 base, and 14 bases lay between the germline ends. CDR3 residues: CASSQVLRVRSYNSPLHF. CDR3 nucleotides: TGTGCCAGCAGCCAAGTCTTAAGGGTTCGGTCCTATAATTCACCCCTCCACTTT.

The genes are TRBV3-1 (or the pseudogene TRBV3-2) and TRBJ1-2, with a weak D call TRBD1 (6 bases). The CDR3 covers 13 residues. Germline CDR1 is LGHDT and CDR2 is YNNKEL (reference sequence). V dropped 2 bases and J dropped 2 bases, with 6 bases sitting between them. CDR3 region: CASSQQGNYGYTF. CDR3 coding DNA: TGTGCCAGCAGCCAACAGGGGAACTATGGCTACACCTTC.

J is TRBJ2-7 and V is TRBV28, with a tentative D call TRBD2 (5 bases). Germline V gene data show CDR1 as MDHEN and CDR2 as SYDVKM. Deletions cut 6 bases from V and 2 bases from J, with 14 bases between. This CDR3 spans 14 amino acids. The CDR3 reads CASSVVREPYEQYF. CDR3 nucleotide sequence: TGTGCCAGCAGCGTCGTCCGGGAACCCTACGAGCAGTACTTC.

The chain recombines TRBV5-1 with TRBJ1-2; the D is unclear. The CDR3 is 15 residues long. Germline CDR1 is SGHRS and CDR2 is YFSETQ. Trimming pared 0 bases from V and 1 base from J, leaving 10 bases between. The chain's CDR3 is CASSLEPDLNYGYTF. CDR3 DNA sequence: TGCGCCAGCAGCTTGGAGCCGGACCTTAACTATGGCTACACCTTC.

This chain links TRBV3-1 (or the pseudogene TRBV3-2) with TRBJ2-7; the match to TRBD2 covers 8 bases. The germline gives CDR1 LGHDT, CDR2 YNNKEL (reference sequence). Trimming took 6 bases from V and 5 from J; bases not matched to a gene: 12. The CDR3 is 15 amino acids. In nucleotides, the CDR3 is TGTGCCAGCAGACTAAGCGGGAGTCTTTCCCACGAGCAGTACTTC. Protein sequence: CASRLSGSLSHEQYF.

The V call is TRBV6-2 or TRBV6-3, the J call TRBJ2-1; a possible D gene is TRBD1 (5 bases). The germline V and J ends were trimmed by 2 bases and 4 bases, with 6 bases remaining between them. The CDR3 runs to 13 residues. Germline V gives CDR1 MNHEY, CDR2 SVGEGT. CDR3 loop: CASSYDRYNEQFF. The CDR3 DNA follows: TGTGCCAGCAGTTACGACAGATACAATGAGCAGTTCTTC.

V gene TRBV18 combines with J gene TRBJ1-4; D is perhaps TRBD1 (6 bases). V was pared by 4 bases and J by 8 bases, with 11 bases between. CDR1 and CDR2 from the germline V gene are KGHSH and LQKENI. The CDR3 extends over 13 amino acids. The CDR3 nucleotides are TGTGCCAGCTCACTGGGGGACAAAGAAAAACTGTTTTTT. This encodes CASSLGDKEKLFF.

The rearrangement uses TRBV6-2 or TRBV6-3 and TRBJ1-2; D uncertain. In germline, CDR1 is MNHEY, CDR2 SVGEGT. Trimming stripped 6 bases from V and 8 bases from J, with 16 bases between. The CDR3 is 13 residues long. In DNA, the CDR3 is TGTGCCAGCAGCCCAATTAACATCCGCGGCTACACCTTC. This sequence encodes CASSPINIRGYTF.